A single TCR beta chain is shown here with its context. The sample originates from a study of blood T cell repertoires in COVID-19. Overall study: The analysed material was cDNA or gDNA that came from T cells, B-cell-depleted T cells, or PBMCs.

The CDR3 sequence is 15 residues long. Trimming stripped 4 bases from V and 3 bases from J, with 13 bases between. In germline, CDR1 is SGHDN, CDR2 FVKESK. Patients from Seattle were sampled longitudinally, starting during active infection. Sequencing was performed with immunoSEQ multiplex PCR; in TCRdb, only in-frame clones are kept and a portion is missing. The sample holds about 240,000 clones; 86% are singletons and the top ten take 9.5% to 13%. The receptor was derived from a woman aged 45-65 years with COVID-19, enrolled during active disease. The sample consisted of peripheral blood. The chain links TRBV14 to TRBJ1-3; tentative D call: TRBD1 (5 bases). This CDR3 reads CASSRTGESGNTIYF. Written as DNA, the CDR3 is TGTGCCAGCAGCCGGACGGGGGAGAGTGGAAACACCATATATTTT.